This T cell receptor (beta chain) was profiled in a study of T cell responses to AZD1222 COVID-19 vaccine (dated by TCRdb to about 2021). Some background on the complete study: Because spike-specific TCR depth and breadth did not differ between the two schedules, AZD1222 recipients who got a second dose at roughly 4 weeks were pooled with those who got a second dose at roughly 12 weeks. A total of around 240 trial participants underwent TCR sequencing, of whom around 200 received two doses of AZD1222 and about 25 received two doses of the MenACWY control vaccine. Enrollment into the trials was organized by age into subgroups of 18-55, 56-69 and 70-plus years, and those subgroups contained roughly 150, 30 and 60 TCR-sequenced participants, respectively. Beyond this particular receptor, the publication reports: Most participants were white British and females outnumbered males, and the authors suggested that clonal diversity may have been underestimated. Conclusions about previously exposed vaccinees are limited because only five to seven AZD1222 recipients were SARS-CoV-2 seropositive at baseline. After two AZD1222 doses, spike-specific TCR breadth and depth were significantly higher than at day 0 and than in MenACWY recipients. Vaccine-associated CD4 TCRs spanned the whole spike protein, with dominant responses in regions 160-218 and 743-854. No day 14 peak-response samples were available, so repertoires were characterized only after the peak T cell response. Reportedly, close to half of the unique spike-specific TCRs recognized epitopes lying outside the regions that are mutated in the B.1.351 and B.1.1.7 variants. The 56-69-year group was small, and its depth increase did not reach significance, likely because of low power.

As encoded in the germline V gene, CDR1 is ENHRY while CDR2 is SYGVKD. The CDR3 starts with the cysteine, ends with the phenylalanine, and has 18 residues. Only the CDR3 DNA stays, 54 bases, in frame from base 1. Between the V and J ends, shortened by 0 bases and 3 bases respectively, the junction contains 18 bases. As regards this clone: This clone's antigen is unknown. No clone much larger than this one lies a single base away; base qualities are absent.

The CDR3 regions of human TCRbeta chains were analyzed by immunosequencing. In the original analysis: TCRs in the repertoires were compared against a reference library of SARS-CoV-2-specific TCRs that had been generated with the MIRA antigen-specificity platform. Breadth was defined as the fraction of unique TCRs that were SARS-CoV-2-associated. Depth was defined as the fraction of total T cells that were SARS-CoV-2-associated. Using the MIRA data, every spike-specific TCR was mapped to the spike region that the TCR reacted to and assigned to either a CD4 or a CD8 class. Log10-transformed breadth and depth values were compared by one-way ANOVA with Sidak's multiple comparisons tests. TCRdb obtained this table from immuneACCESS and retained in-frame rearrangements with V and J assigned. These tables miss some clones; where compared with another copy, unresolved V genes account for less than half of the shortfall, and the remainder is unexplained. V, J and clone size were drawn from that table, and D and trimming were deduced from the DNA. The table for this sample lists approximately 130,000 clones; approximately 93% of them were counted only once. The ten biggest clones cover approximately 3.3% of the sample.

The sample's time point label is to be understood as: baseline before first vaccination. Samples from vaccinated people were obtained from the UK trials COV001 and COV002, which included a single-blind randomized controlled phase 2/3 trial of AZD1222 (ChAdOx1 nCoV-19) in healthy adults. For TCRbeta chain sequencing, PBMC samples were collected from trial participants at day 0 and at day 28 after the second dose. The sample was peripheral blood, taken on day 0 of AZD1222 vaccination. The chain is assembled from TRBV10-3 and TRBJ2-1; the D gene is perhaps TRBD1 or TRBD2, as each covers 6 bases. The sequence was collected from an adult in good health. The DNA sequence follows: TGTGCCATCAGTGAGTCGAAATTGGGGGCTAGCGTCTACAATGAGCAGTTCTTC. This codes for CAISESKLGASVYNEQFF.